What follows are 13 T cell receptor beta chains derived from one specimen sequenced in a study of CD8 T cells in Susac syndrome. An amount of RNA that ranged from roughly 0.5 to 1 ug was reverse transcribed with random hexamers. MiXCR, run by TCRdb on the immunoSEQ multiplex PCR reads, gives a single entry per CDR3 protein. The repertoire holds about 83,000 distinct CDR3 sequences, 85% to 95% seen once, with 0.4% to 0.5% in the top ten. Material: CD8+ T cells from PBMCs. The receptors were sampled from a human donor with Susac syndrome.

This clonotype has only one observation. The chain employs TRBV20-1 and TRBJ2-3, with 9 bases fitting TRBD1. V shed 5 bases and J 6 bases; nucleotides not matched to a gene: 3. The CDR3 has 12 residues. CDR1 and CDR2 from the germline V gene are DFQATT and SNEGSKA (reference sequence). CDR3 DNA: TGCAGTGCTGAACAGGGGGCGGATACGCAGTATTTT. Translation gives CSAEQGADTQYF.

J is TRBJ2-3 and V is TRBV25-1; the D gene is possibly TRBD2 (6 bases). V was pared by 6 bases and J by 6 bases, with 13 bases between. Germline CDR1 reads MGHDK; CDR2 reads SYGVNS. The CDR3 length is 13 residues. CDR3 protein: CASSREDWDTQYF. The CDR3 region has the DNA TGTGCCAGCAGCAGGGAGGACTGGGATACGCAGTATTTT. Together with reference TRBV25-1 and TRBJ2-3, the CDR3 gives the full variable domain: EADIYQTPRYLVIGTGKKITLECSQTMGHDKMYWYQQDPGMELHLIHYSYGVNSTEKGDLSSESTVSRIRTEHFPLTLESARPSHTSQYLCASSREDWDTQYFGPGTRLTVL.

For the CDR3, the DNA is TGTGCCAGCAGCGGGGATGGAAGCAATCAGCCCCAGCATTTT. Amino acids: CASSGDGSNQPQHF. The chain links TRBV3-1 to TRBJ1-5; D is unresolved. Germline V CDR1 and CDR2: LGHDT, YNNKEL (reference sequence). V was trimmed by 5 bases and J by 1 base, leaving 9 bases between them. The CDR3 consists of 14 residues.

The J gene is TRBJ2-1, the V gene TRBV12-3 or TRBV12-4; D is unclear. V gave up 6 bases and J gave up 12 bases, with 18 bases separating them. This CDR3 is built from 13 residues. The CDR3 nucleotides are TGTGCCAGCAGCCCGGACGGCTTTATTGGGCAGTTCTTC. Translating it yields CASSPDGFIGQFF.

V gene TRBV29-1 combines with J gene TRBJ2-3; 10 bases are shared with TRBD2. The junction had 10 bases not matched to a gene; V was cut back by 0 bases and J by 4 bases. This CDR3 is 17 amino acids long. Germline CDR1 and CDR2: SQVTM and ANQGSEA. The CDR3 spells CSVEDATPSGGADTQYF. The CDR3 coding sequence is TGCAGCGTTGAAGATGCAACACCTAGCGGGGGAGCAGATACGCAGTATTTT.

The rearrangement uses TRBV20-1 and TRBJ2-7; 7 bases match TRBD2. The CDR3 contains 14 residues. The junction had 6 bases not matched to a gene; V was cut back by 1 base and J by 3 bases. The germline V gene encodes CDR1 DFQATT and CDR2 SNEGSKA (reference sequence). CDR3 amino acids: CSARGGLGDYEQYF. The CDR3 bases are TGCAGTGCTAGAGGTGGACTAGGGGACTACGAGCAGTACTTC.

The chain's CDR3 is CASSSAGAHRSTQYF. The CDR3 nucleotides read TGTGCCAGCAGCTCAGCGGGAGCTCATAGGTCGACCCAGTACTTC. This rearrangement joins TRBV13 to TRBJ2-5; 8 positions agree with TRBD2. Germline CDR1 and CDR2: PRHDT and FYEKMQ (reference sequence). The ends lost 4 bases at V and 7 bases at J; junction bases unmatched: 11. The CDR3 spans 15 residues.

This rearrangement joins TRBV12-3 or TRBV12-4 to TRBJ2-7; D is uncertain. The V gene lost 3 bases and the J gene lost 2 bases, with 8 bases spanning the gap. CDR3 size: 13 residues. The CDR3 region has the DNA TGTGCCAGCAGTTTGAAAGGGACCTACGAGCAGTACTTC. Protein sequence: CASSLKGTYEQYF.

The chain recombines TRBV29-1 with TRBJ2-1, with unresolved D. The V gene lost 6 bases and the J gene lost 9 bases, with 12 bases spanning the gap. CDR1 is SQVTM and CDR2 is ANQGSEA in the germline V gene. CDR3 length: 11 residues. The CDR3 here is CSVRTHSEQFF. The DNA of the CDR3 is TGCAGCGTCAGGACGCATAGTGAGCAGTTCTTC.

This chain uses TRBV20-1 with TRBJ2-7; D is ambiguous. Germline values: CDR1 DFQATT, CDR2 SNEGSKA (reference sequence). Trimming took off 6 bases at V and 7 bases at J, with 13 bases between the two ends. The CDR3 has 11 residues. The CDR3 is CSAPLDGEQYF. The CDR3 DNA reads as TGCAGTGCCCCCTTAGATGGAGAGCAGTACTTC.

V is TRBV20-1 and J is TRBJ1-1, with TRBD1 matching 7 bases. The germline V gene encodes CDR1 DFQATT and CDR2 SNEGSKA (reference sequence). CDR3 length: 14 amino acids. Trimming took 6 bases from V and 5 from J; bases not matched to a gene: 12. The CDR3: CSAPTEGARTEAFF. The CDR3 nucleotides read TGCAGTGCCCCAACCGAGGGGGCGAGGACTGAAGCTTTCTTT.

V is TRBV30 and J is TRBJ2-7, with D possibly being TRBD1 or TRBD2 (5 bases each). Trimming took 4 bases from V and 2 from J, leaving 12 bases between them. There are 13 residues in the CDR3. The germline V gene has CDR1 GTSNPN and CDR2 SVGIG (reference sequence). In DNA form, the CDR3 reads TGTGCCTGGATGGGACCACCCACCTACGAGCAGTACTTC. This codes for CAWMGPPTYEQYF.

V gene TRBV2 combines with J gene TRBJ2-1; no firm D call. This CDR3 has 16 residues. V dropped 1 base and J dropped 6 bases, with 16 bases sitting between them. Germline V CDR1 and CDR2: SNHLY, FYNNEI. This chain's CDR3 is CASSEEGGEVSNEQFF. The CDR3 nucleotides are TGTGCCAGCAGTGAAGAGGGCGGAGAGGTTTCCAATGAGCAGTTCTTC.